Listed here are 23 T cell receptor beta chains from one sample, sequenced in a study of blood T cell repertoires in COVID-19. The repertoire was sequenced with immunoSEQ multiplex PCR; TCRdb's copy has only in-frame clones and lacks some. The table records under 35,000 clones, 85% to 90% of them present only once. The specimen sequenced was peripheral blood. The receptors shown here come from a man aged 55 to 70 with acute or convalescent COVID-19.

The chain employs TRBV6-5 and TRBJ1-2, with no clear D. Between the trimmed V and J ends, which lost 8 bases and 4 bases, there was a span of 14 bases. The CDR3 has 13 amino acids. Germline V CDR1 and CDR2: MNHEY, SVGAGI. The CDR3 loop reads CASGRGSFYGYTF. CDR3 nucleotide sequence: TGTGCCAGCGGGAGAGGGTCTTTCTATGGCTACACCTTC.

The CDR3 reads CASSSPGSSSGNTIYF. As DNA, the CDR3 is TGTGCCAGCAGTTCGCCCGGGTCGAGCTCTGGAAACACCATATATTTT. The V and J genes are TRBV28 and TRBJ1-3; D remains ambiguous. This CDR3 region has 16 residues. Deletions cut 4 bases from V and 0 bases from J, with 13 bases between. In germline, CDR1 is MDHEN, CDR2 SYDVKM.

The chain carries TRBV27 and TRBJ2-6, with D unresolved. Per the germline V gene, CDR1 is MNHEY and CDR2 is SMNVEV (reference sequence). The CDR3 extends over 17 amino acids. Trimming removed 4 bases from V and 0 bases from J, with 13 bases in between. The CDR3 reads CASSSQDWYSGANVLTF. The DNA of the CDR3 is TGTGCCAGCAGTTCCCAGGATTGGTACTCTGGGGCCAACGTCCTGACTTTC.

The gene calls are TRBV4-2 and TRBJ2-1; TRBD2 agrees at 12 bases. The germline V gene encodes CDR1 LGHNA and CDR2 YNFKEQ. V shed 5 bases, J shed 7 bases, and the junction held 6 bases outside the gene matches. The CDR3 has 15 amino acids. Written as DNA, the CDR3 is TGTGCCAGCAGCGCGCTAGCGGGAGGGTGGAATGAGCAGTTCTTC. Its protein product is CASSALAGGWNEQFF.

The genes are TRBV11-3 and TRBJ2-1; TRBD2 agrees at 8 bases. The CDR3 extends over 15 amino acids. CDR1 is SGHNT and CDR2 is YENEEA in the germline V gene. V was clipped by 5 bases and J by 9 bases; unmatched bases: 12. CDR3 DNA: TGTGCCAGCAGCGTGGGACTAGGGGTTAGCCCTGAGCAGTTCTTC. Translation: CASSVGLGVSPEQFF.

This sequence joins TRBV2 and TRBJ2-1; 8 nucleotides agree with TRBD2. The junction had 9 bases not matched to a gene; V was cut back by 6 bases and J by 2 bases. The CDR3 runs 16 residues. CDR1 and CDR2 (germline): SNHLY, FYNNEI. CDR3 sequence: CASRGALGGAYNEQFF. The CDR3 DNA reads TGTGCCAGCAGGGGAGCCCTCGGGGGGGCCTACAATGAGCAGTTCTTC.

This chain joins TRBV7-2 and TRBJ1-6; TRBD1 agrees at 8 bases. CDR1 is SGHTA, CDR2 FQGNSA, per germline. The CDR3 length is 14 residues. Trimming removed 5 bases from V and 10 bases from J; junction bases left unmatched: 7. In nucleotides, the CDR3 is TGTGCCAGCAGCCCCGGACAGGGAAACTCACCCCTCCACTTT. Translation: CASSPGQGNSPLHF.

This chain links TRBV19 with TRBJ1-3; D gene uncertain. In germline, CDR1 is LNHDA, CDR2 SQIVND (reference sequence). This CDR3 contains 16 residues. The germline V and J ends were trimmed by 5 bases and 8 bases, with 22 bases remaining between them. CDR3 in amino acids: CASSAPVLRAWDTIYF. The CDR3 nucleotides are TGTGCCAGTAGTGCCCCCGTGTTGAGGGCCTGGGACACCATATATTTT.

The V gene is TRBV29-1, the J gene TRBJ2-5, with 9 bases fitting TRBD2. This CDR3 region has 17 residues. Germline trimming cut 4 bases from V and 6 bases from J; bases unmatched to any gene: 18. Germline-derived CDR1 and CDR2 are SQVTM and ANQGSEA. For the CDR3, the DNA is TGCAGCGTTGCCCGACTTGCGGGGGGGCTGGGGGGAAAGACCCAGTACTTC. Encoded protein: CSVARLAGGLGGKTQYF.

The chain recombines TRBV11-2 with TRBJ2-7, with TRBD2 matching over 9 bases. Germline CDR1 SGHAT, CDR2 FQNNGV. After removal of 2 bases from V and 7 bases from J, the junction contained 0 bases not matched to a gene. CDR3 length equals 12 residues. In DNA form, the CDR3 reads TGTGCCAGCAGCTTACTAGCGGGGGAGCAGTACTTC. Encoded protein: CASSLLAGEQYF.

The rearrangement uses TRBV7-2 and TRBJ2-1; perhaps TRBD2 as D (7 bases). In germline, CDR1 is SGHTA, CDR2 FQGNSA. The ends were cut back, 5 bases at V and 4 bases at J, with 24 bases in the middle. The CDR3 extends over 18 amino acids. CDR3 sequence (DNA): TGTGCCAGCAGCCCTGTTGGGGGGGCTCCTAGAGTATACAATGAGCAGTTCTTC. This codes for CASSPVGGAPRVYNEQFF.

In DNA, the CDR3 is TGTGCCAGCAGCTTAGAGATACTAAATTCACCCCTCCACTTT. This codes for CASSLEILNSPLHF. J is TRBJ1-6 and V is TRBV11-2; D is ambiguous. V was shortened by 0 bases and J by 7 bases, with 7 bases between the two germline ends. There are 14 residues in the CDR3. CDR1 and CDR2 from the germline V gene are SGHAT and FQNNGV.

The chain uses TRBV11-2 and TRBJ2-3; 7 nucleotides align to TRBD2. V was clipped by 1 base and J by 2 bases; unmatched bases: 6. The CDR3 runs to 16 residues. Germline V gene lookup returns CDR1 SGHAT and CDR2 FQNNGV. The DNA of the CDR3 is TGTGCCAGCAGCTTAGGGGCGGGAGTACCCACAGATACGCAGTATTTT. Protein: CASSLGAGVPTDTQYF.

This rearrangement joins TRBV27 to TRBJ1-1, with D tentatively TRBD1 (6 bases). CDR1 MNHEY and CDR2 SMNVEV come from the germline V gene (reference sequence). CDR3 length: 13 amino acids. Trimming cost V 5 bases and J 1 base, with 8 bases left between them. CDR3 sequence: CASSDRRNTEAFF. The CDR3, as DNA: TGTGCCAGCAGTGACAGGCGGAACACTGAAGCTTTCTTT.

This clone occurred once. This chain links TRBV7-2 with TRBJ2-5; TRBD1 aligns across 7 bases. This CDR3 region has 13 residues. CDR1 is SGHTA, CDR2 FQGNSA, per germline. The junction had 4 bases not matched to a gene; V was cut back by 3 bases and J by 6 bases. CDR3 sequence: CASSFLQGKTQYF. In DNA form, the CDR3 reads TGTGCCAGCAGCTTCTTACAGGGGAAGACCCAGTACTTC.

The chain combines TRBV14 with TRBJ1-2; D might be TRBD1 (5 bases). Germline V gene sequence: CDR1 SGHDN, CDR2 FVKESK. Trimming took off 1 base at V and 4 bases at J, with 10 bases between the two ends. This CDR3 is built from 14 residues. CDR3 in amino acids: CASSQAWGGYGYTF. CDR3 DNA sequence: TGTGCCAGCAGCCAAGCCTGGGGGGGCTATGGCTACACCTTC.

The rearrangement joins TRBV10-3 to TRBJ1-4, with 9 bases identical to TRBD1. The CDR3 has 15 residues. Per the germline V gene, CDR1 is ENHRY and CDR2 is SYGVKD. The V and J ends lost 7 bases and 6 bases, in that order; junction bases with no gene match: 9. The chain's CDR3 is CAIKPGQGVYEKLFF. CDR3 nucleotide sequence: TGTGCCATCAAGCCGGGACAGGGAGTATATGAAAAACTGTTTTTT.

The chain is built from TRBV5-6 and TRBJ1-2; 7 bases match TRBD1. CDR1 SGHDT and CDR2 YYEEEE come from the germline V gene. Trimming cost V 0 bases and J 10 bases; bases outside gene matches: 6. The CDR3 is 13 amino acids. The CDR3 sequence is CASSLGQGLSYTF. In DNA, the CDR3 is TGTGCCAGCAGCTTGGGACAGGGCCTTTCCTACACCTTC. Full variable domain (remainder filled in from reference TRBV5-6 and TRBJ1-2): DAGVTQSPTHLIKTRGQQVTLRCSPKSGHDTVSWYQQALGQGPQFIFQYYEEEERQRGNFPDRFSGHQFPNYSSELNVNALLLGDSALYLCASSLGQGLSYTFGSGTRLTVV.

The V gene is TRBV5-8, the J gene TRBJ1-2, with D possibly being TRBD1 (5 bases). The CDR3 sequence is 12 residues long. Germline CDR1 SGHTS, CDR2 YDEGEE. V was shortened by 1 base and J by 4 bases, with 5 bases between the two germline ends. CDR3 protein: CASSLQGYGYTF. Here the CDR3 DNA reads TGTGCCAGCAGCTTGCAGGGCTATGGCTACACCTTC.

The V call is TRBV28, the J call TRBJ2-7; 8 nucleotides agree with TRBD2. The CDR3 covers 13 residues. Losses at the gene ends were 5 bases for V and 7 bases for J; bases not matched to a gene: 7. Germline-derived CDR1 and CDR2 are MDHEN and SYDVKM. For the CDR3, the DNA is TGTGCCAGCAGTACGGGGGGGTCCTTGGAGCAGTACTTC. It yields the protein CASSTGGSLEQYF.

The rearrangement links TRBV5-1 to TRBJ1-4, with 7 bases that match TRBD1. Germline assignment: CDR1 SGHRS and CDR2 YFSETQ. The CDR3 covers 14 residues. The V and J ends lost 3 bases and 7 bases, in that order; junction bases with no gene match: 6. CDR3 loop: CASSSRDRVEKLFF. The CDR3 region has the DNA TGCGCCAGCAGCTCGAGAGACAGGGTTGAAAAACTGTTTTTT.

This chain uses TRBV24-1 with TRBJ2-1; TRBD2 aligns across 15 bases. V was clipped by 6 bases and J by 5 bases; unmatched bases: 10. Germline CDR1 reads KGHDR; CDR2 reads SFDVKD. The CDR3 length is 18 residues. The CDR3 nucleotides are TGTGCCACCAGTCGGGGGGGACTAGCGGGAGGTGAGAACAATGAGCAGTTCTTC. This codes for CATSRGGLAGGENNEQFF.

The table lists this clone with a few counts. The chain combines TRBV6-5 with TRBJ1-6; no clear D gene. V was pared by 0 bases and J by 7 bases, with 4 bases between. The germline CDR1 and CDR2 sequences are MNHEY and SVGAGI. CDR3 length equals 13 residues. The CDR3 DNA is TGTGCCAGCAGTTACTCTCGGAATTCACCCCTCCACTTT. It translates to CASSYSRNSPLHF.